This record looks at one T cell receptor beta chain sequence and its context. PCR amplification relied on 60 Vbeta primers (plus 13 Jbeta primers). Some clones are missing from TCRdb's copy, which holds only in-frame ones; the method was immunoSEQ multiplex PCR. Among 120,000 or so clones listed, over 70% were seen once. This CDR3 contains 15 residues. V dropped 3 bases and J dropped 3; count of bases not matched to a gene: 2. CDR1 is SGDLS and CDR2 is YYNGEE in the germline V gene. This sample was included in a study of cytomegalovirus exposure and HLA in healthy donors. V usage is TRBV9 and J usage is TRBJ2-1; TRBD2 agrees at 11 bases. The sequence was collected from a man aged 18 to 35 in good health and CMV-seropositive. What was sequenced was PBMCs. The CDR3 here is CASSAGLAVYNEQFF. Here the CDR3 DNA reads TGTGCCAGCAGCGCGGGACTAGCGGTCTACAATGAGCAGTTCTTC.